Described below is a single T cell receptor (beta chain) sequence and its context. TCRdb keeps only in-frame clones here, not all; method: immunoSEQ multiplex PCR. The table lists about 140,000 clones, around nine tenths of them singletons, with approximately 4.3% in the top ten. V was cut by 0 bases and J by 0 bases, with 10 bases left in between. The CDR3 runs 17 residues. Germline V lookup: CDR1 SGHTS, CDR2 YDEGEE. The data belong to a study of T cell responses to AZD1222 COVID-19 vaccine. The source is an adult who received the AZD1222 COVID-19 vaccine. The rearrangement links TRBV5-8 to TRBJ1-6; D ambiguous. Sequences were derived from peripheral blood, sampled 28 days after the second AZD1222 dose. CDR3 region: CASSLGQRSSYNSPLHF. For the CDR3, the DNA is TGTGCCAGCAGCTTGGGCCAGAGGAGCTCCTATAATTCACCCCTCCACTTT.